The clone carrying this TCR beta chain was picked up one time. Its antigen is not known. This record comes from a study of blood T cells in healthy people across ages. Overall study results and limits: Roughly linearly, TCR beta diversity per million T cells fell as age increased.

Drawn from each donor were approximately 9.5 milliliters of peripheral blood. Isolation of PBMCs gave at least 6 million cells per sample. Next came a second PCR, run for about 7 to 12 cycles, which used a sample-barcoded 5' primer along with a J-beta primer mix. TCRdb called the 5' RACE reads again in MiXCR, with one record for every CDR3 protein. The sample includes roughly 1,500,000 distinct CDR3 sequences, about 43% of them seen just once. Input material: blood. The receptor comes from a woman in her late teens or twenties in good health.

Here the CDR3 reads CSARSPSGGLPYEQYF. In DNA, the CDR3 is TGCAGTGCTAGATCTCCCTCAGGGGGCCTTCCCTACGAGCAGTACTTC. The chain combines TRBV20-1 with TRBJ2-7; 8 positions agree with TRBD1. Germline-derived CDR1 and CDR2 are DFQATT and SNEGSKA (reference sequence). J gave up 2 bases and V 2 bases, and 11 bases lay outside the gene matches. The CDR3 length is 16 residues.